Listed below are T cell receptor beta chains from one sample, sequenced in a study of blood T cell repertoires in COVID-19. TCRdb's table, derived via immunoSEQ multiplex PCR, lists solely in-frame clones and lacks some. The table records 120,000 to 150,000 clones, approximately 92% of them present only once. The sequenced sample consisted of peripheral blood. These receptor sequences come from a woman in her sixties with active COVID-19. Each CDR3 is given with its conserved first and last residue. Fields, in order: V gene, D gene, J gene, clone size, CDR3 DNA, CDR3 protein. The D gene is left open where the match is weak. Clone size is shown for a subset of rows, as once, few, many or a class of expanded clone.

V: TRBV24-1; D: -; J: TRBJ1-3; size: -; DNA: TGTGCCACCAGCGACAGCTCTGGAAACACCATATATTTT; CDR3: CATSDSSGNTIYF
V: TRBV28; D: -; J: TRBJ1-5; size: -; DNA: TGTGCCAGCAGTTTAGTCGTGCCAGGGAGGAGCAATCAGCCCCAGCATTTT; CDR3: CASSLVVPGRSNQPQHF
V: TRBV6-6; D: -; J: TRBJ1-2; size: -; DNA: TGTGCCAGCAGTGGTCCCCGGAAAGAGGACTATGGCTACACCTTC; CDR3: CASSGPRKEDYGYTF
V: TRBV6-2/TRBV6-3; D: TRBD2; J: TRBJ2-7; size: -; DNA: TGTGCCAGCAGTTACCCTAGCGGGAGGTCCTACGAGCAGTACTTC; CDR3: CASSYPSGRSYEQYF
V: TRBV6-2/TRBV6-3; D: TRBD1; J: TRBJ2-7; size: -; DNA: TGTGCCAGCAGTTACCCAAGGACAGGGGGCTACGAGCAGTACTTC; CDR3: CASSYPRTGGYEQYF
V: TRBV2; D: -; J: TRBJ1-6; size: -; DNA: TGTGCCAGCAGTGCAGGGTATGGATTGAATTCACCCCTCCACTTT; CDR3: CASSAGYGLNSPLHF
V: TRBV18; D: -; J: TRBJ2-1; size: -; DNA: TGTGCCAGCTCACCGGGTCGACAAGAAACCCCAATGAAGCAGTTCTTC; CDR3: CASSPGRQETPMKQFF
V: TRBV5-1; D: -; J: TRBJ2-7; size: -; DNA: TGCGCCAGCAGCTTGGCCGGACAGCAGCACTACGAGCAGTACTTC; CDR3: CASSLAGQQHYEQYF
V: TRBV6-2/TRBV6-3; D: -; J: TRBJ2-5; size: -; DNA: TGTGCCAGCAGTTCACGGGGGAACCCCCAAGAGACCCAGTACTTC; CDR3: CASSSRGNPQETQYF
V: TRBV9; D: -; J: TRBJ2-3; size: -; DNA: TGTGCCAGCAGCGTAGAGCTAGCCCCGGAGGATACGCAGTATTTT; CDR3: CASSVELAPEDTQYF
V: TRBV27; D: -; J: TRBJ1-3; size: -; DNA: TGTGCCAGCAGATCCTTGCCGGGGATAGGTGGAAACACCATATATTTT; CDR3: CASRSLPGIGGNTIYF
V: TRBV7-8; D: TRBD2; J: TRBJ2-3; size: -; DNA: TGTGCCAGCAGCGTCCGGACTAGCGGGGCCACAGATACGCAGTATTTT; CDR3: CASSVRTSGATDTQYF
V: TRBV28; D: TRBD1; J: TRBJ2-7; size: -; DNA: TGTGCCAGCAGTTGGGACAGCCGGCGCTCCTACGAGCAGTACTTC; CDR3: CASSWDSRRSYEQYF
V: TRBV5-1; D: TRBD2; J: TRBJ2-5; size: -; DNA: TGCGCCAGCAGCGCGGGACTAGCGGGACGGACCCAGTACTTC; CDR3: CASSAGLAGRTQYF
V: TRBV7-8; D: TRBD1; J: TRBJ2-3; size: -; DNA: TGTGCCAGCAGTGACAGGGAAAGCACAGATACGCAGTATTTT; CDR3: CASSDRESTDTQYF
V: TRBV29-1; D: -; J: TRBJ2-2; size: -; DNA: TGCAGCGCCCCAGCAGGGGACACCGGGGAGCTGTTTTTT; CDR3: CSAPAGDTGELFF
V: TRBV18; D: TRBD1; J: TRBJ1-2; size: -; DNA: TGTGCCAGCTCACCTCAGGGGGGAGAGGGCTACACCTTC; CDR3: CASSPQGGEGYTF
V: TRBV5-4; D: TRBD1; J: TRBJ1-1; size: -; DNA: TGTGCCAGCAGCTCGACAGGGGGCGCAGCCCACGCTGAAGCTTTCTTT; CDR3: CASSSTGGAAHAEAFF
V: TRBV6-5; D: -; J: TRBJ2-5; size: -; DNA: TGTGCCAGCAGTTACTCGGCCATACAAGAGACCCAGTACTTC; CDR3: CASSYSAIQETQYF
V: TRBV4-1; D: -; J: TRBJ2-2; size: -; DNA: TGCGCCAGCAGCCTGCCGGGAGTTCGATCGAACACCGGGGAGCTGTTTTTT; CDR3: CASSLPGVRSNTGELFF
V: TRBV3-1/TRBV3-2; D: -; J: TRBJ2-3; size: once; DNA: TGTGCCAGCAGCCAGAAACGCGCCCTCCCACCAGATACGCAGTATTTT; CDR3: CASSQKRALPPDTQYF
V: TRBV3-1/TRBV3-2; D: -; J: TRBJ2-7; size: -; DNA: TGTGCCAGCAGCCAATCCCCGAACGACAGGTCGCCTAAGTACTTC; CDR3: CASSQSPNDRSPKYF
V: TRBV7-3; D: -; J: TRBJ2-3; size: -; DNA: TGTGCCAGCTCCCGGGTCTGGAGCACAGATACGCAGTATTTT; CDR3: CASSRVWSTDTQYF
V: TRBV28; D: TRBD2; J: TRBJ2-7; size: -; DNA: TGTGCCAGCAGTTTTTCGCTCGGCGGGAGTTCCTACGAGCAGTACTTC; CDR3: CASSFSLGGSSYEQYF
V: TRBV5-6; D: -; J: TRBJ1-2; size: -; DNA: TGTGCCAGCATCCTGACAGGCAGACGGTATGGCTACACCTTC; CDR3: CASILTGRRYGYTF
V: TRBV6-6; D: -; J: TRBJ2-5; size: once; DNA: TGTGCCAGCAGTTACAACAATGCCAAGTACCAAGAGACCCAGTACTTC; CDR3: CASSYNNAKYQETQYF
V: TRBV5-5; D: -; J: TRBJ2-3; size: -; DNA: TGTGCCAGCAGCCCACACTCGGAGCGGACTACAGATACGCAGTATTTT; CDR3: CASSPHSERTTDTQYF
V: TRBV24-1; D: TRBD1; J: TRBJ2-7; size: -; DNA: TGTGCCACCAGTGACGTGCCGGGACAGGGATACTACGAGCAGTACTTC; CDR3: CATSDVPGQGYYEQYF
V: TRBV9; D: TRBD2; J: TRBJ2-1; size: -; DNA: TGTGCCAGCAGCGTAGAAGGCTCTAGGACTAGCGGGAGGAGTGAGCAGTTCTTC; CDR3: CASSVEGSRTSGRSEQFF
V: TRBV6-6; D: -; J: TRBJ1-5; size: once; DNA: TGTGCCAGCAGGGGACGGGGGGCCGGGCCCCAGCATTTT; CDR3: CASRGRGAGPQHF
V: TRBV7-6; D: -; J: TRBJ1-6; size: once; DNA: TGTGCCAGCAGCCCTAGACGAGATTCACCCCTCCACTTT; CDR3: CASSPRRDSPLHF
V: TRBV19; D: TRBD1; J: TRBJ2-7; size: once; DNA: TGTGCCAGTAGTACAACAGGGGGTCCCTACGAGCAGTACTTC; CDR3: CASSTTGGPYEQYF
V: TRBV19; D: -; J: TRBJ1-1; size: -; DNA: TGTGCCAGTACCGCGGACCTAGGGGACACTGAAGCTTTCTTT; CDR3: CASTADLGDTEAFF
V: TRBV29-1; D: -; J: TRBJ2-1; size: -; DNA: TGCAGCGTTGAGGGAGGAAACAATGAGCAGTTCTTC; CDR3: CSVEGGNNEQFF
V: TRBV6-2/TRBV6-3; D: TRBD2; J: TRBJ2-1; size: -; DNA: TGTGCCAGCAGTTACCCAGGGACTAGCGGGAGGAAGGTGATCTCCTACAATGAGCAGTTCTTC; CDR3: CASSYPGTSGRKVISYNEQFF
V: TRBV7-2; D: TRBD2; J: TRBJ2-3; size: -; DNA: TGTGCCAGCAGCTTAGCTCCCGTAGCGGGAGGAGTCACAGATACGCAGTATTTT; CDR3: CASSLAPVAGGVTDTQYF
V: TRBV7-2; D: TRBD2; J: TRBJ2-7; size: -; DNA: TGTGCCAGCAGCTTCGACGCGGGAGACTCCTACGAGCAGTACTTC; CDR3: CASSFDAGDSYEQYF
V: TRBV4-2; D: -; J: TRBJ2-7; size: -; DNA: TGTGCCAGCAGCCAAGATCCCCCGAGCGGGTCCCGCTACGAGCAGTACTTC; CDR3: CASSQDPPSGSRYEQYF
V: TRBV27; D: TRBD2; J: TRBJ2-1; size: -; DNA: TGTGCCAGCAGTCTAGCGGGAGTTAATAATGAGCAGTTCTTC; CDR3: CASSLAGVNNEQFF
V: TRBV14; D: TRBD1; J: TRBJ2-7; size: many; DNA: TGTGCCAGCAGCCAGGGACAGGGCCTTTACGAGCAGTACTTC; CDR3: CASSQGQGLYEQYF
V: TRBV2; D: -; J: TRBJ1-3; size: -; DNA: TGTGCCAGCAGCCAGGACGGGGCTGGAAACACCATATATTTT; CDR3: CASSQDGAGNTIYF
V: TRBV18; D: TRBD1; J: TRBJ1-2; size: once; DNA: TGTGCCAGCTCACCAGGGCAAGGGGGCGGCTATGGCTACACCTTC; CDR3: CASSPGQGGGYGYTF
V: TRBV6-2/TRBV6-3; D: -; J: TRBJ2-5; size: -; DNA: TGTGCCAGCAGCCGTGTCCCGTGGCAGACCCAGTACTTC; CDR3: CASSRVPWQTQYF
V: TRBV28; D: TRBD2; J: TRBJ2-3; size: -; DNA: TGTGCCAGCAGTTCCCTAGCGGGAGCAGATACGCAGTATTTT; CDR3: CASSSLAGADTQYF
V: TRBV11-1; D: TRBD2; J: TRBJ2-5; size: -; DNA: TGTGCCAGCAGCACCGGACTAGCGGCCTACCAAGAGACCCAGTACTTC; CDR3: CASSTGLAAYQETQYF
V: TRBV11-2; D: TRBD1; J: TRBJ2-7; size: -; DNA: TGTGCCAGCAGCATTGGACAGGCCCAGGTCGAGCAGTACTTC; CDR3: CASSIGQAQVEQYF
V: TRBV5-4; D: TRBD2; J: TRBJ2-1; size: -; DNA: TGTGCCAGCGTATCCGCTTCTACTAGCGGGAGAGGTGAGCAGTTCTTC; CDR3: CASVSASTSGRGEQFF